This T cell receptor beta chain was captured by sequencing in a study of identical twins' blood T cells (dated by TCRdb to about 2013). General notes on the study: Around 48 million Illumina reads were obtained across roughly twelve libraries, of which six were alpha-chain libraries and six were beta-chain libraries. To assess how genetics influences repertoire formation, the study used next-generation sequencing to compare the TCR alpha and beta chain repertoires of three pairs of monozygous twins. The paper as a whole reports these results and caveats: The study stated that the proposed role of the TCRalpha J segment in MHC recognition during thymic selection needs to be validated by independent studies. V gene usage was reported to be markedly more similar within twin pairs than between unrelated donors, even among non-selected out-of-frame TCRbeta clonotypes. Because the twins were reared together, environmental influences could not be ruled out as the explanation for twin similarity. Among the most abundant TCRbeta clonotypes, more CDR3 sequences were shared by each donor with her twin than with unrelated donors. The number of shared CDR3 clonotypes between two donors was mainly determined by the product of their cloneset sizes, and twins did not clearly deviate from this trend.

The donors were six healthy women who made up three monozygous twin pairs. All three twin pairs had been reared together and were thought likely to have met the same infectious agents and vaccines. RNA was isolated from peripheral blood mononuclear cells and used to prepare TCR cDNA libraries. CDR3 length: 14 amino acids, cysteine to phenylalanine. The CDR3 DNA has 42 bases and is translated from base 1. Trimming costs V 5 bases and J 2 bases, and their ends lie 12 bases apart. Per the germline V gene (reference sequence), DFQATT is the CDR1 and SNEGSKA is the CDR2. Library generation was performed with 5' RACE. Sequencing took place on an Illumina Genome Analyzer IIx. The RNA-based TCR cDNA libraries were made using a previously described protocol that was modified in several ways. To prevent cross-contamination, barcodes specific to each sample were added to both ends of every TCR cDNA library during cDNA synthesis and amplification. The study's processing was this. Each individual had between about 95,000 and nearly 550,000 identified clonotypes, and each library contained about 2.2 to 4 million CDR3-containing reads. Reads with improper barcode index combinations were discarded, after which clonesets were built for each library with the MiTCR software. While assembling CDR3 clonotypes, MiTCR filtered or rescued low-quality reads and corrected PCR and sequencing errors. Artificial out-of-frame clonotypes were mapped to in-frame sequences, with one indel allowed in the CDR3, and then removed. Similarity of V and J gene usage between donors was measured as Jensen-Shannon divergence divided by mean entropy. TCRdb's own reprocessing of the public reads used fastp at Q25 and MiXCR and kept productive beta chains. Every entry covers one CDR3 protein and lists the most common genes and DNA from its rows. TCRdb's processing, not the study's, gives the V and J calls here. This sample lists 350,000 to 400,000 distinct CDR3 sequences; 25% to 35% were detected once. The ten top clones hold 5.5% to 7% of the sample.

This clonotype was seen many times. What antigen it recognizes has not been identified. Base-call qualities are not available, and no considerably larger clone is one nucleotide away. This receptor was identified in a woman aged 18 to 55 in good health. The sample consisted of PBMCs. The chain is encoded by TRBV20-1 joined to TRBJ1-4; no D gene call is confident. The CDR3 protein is CSAGKRLTNEKLFF. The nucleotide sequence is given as TGCAGTGCTGGGAAGAGATTGACTAATGAAAAACTGTTTTTT.